The source of this TCR beta chain is a study of memory CD4+ T cells and cytomegalovirus serostatus. This clone was detected a few times. Some clones are missing from TCRdb's copy, which holds only in-frame ones; the method was immunoSEQ multiplex PCR. Among 50,000 or so clones listed, around 83% were seen once. The sort gate was single viable CD3+CD4+CD8-CD45RO+ cells for memory CD4+ T cells. Germline V gives CDR1 MGHRA, CDR2 YSYEKL. The CDR3 is 16 residues long. V shed 0 bases and J 5 bases; nucleotides not matched to a gene: 3. The sequence came from an adult in good health and CMV-seropositive. The chain recombines TRBV4-1 with TRBJ2-2, with 10 bases aligning to TRBD2. The sample comprised memory CD4+ T cells from blood. The CDR3: CASSQDLAGVTGELFF. CDR3 nucleotide sequence: TGCGCCAGCAGCCAAGATCTAGCGGGGGTAACCGGGGAGCTGTTTTTT.